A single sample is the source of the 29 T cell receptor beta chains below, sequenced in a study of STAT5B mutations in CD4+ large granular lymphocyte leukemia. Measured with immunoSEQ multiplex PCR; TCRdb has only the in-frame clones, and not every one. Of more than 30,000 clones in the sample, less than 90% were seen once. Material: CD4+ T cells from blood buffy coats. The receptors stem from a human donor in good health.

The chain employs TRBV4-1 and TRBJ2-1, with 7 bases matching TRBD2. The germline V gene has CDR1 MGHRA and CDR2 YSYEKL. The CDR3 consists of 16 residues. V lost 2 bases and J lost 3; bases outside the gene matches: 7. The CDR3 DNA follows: TGCGCCAGCAGCCAATCCTTGGCGGGAGTCTACAATGAGCAGTTCTTC. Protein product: CASSQSLAGVYNEQFF.

DNA of the CDR3: TGTGCCATCAGACCCTCGGGGGACAACAATGAGCAGTTCTTC. It translates to CAIRPSGDNNEQFF. The genes are TRBV10-3 and TRBJ2-1; either TRBD1 or TRBD2 may fit D (6 bases each). V was clipped by 6 bases and J by 5 bases, with 14 bases between them. The V gene's germline CDR1 is ENHRY and CDR2 SYGVKD. This CDR3 region has 14 residues.

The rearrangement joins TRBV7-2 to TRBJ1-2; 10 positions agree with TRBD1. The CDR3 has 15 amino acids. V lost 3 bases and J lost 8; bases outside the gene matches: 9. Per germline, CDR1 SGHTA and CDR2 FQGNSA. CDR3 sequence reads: CASSLRDRGRSGYTF. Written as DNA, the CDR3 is TGTGCCAGCAGCTTGCGGGACAGGGGAAGGAGCGGCTACACCTTC.

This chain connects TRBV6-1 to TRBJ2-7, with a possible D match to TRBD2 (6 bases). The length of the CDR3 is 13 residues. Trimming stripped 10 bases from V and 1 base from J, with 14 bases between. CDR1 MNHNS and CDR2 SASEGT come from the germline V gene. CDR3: CATPGDMSYEQYF. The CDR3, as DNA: TGTGCCACCCCGGGAGACATGTCCTACGAGCAGTACTTC.

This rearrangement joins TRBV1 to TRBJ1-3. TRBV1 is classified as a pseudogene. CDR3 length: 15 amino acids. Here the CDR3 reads CTSSPTRGVGNTIYF. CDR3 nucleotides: TGCACCAGCAGCCCCACCCGGGGGGTTGGAAACACCATATATTTT.

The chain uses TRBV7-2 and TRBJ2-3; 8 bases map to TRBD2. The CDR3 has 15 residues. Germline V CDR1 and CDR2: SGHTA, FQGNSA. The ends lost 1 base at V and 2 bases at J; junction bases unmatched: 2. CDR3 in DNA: TGTGCCAGCAGCTTAGGACTAGCGAACACAGATACGCAGTATTTT. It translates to CASSLGLANTDTQYF. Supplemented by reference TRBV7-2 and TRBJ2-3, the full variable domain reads GAGVSQSPSNKVTEKGKDVELRCDPISGHTALYWYRQSLGQGLEFLIYFQGNSAPDKSGLPSDRFSAERTGGSVSTLTIQRTQQEDSAVYLCASSLGLANTDTQYFGPGTRLTVL.

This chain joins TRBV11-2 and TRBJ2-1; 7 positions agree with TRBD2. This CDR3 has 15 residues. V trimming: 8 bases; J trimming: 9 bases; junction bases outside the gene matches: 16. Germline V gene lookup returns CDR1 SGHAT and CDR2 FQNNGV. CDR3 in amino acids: CASVPGLPLTPEQFF. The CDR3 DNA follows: TGTGCCAGCGTTCCGGGACTACCCCTCACTCCTGAGCAGTTCTTC. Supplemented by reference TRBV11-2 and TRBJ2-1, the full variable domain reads EAGVAQSPRYKIIEKRQSVAFWCNPISGHATLYWYQQILGQGPKLLIQFQNNGVVDDSQLPKDRFSAERLKGVDSTLKIQPAKLEDSAVYLCASVPGLPLTPEQFFGPGTRLTVL.

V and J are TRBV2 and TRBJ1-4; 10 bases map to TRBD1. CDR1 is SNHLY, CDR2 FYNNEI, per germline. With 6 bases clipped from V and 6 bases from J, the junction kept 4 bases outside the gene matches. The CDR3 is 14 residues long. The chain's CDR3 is CASRGTGEHEKLFF. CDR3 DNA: TGTGCCAGCAGAGGGACAGGGGAACATGAAAAACTGTTTTTT.

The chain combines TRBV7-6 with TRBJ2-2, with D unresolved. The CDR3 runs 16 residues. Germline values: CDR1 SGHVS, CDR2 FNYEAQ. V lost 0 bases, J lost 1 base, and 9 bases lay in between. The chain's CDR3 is CASSLAGSGNTGELFF. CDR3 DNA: TGTGCCAGCAGCTTAGCGGGATCGGGGAACACCGGGGAGCTGTTTTTT.

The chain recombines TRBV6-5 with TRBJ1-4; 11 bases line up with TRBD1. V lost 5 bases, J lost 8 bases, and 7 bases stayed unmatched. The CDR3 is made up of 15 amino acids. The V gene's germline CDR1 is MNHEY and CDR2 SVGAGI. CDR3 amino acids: CASSPSGTGGEKLFF. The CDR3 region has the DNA TGTGCCAGCAGTCCCTCCGGGACAGGGGGGGAAAAACTGTTTTTT.

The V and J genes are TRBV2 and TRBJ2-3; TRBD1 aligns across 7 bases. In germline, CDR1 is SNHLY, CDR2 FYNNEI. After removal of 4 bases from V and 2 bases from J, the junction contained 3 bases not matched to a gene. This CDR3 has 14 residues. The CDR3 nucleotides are TGTGCCAGCAGTGGGGACAGTTCCACAGATACGCAGTATTTT. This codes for CASSGDSSTDTQYF.

The CDR3: CASSLEGDNYGYTF. In DNA, the CDR3 is TGTGCCAGCAGTTTGGAGGGCGACAACTATGGCTACACCTTC. The genes are TRBV28 and TRBJ1-2; D unresolved. V was trimmed by 3 bases and J by 2 bases, leaving 10 bases between them. The CDR3 totals 14 residues. CDR1 is MDHEN and CDR2 is SYDVKM in the germline V gene.

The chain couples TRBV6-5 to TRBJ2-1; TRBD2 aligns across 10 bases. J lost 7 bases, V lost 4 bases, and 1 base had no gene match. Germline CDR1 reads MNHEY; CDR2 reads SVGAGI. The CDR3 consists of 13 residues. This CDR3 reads CASSLLAGNEQFF. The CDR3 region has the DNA TGTGCCAGCAGTTTACTAGCGGGAAATGAGCAGTTCTTC.

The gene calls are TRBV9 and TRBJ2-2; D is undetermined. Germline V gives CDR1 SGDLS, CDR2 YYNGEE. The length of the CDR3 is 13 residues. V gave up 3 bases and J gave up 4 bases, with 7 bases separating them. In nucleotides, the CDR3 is TGTGCCAGCAGCGCTTCAAGCACCGGGGAGCTGTTTTTT. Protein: CASSASSTGELFF.

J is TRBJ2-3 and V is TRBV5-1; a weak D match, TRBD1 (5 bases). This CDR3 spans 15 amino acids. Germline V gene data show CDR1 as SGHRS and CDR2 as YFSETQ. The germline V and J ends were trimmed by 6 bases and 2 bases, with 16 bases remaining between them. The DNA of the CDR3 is TGCGCCAGCAAACTCGGCAGTGGGGCCACAGATACGCAGTATTTT. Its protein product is CASKLGSGATDTQYF.

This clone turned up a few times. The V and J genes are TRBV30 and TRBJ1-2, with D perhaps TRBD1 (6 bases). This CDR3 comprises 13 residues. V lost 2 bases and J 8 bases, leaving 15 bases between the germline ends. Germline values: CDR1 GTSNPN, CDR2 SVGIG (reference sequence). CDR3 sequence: CAWSYGTSVGYTF. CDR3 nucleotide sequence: TGTGCCTGGAGTTACGGGACATCGGTGGGCTACACCTTC.

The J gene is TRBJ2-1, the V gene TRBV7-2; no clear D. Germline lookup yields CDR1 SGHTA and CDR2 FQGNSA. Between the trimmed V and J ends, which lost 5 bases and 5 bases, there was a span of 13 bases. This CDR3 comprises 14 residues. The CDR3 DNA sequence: TGTGCCAGCAGCCCCATTTTGAGCGACAATGAGCAGTTCTTC. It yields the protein CASSPILSDNEQFF.

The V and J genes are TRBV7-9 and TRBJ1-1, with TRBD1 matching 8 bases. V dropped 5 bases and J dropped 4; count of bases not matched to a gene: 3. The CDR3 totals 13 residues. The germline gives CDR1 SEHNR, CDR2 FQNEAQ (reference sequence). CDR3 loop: CASSTQGGTEAFF. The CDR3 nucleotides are TGTGCCAGCAGCACACAGGGGGGCACTGAAGCTTTCTTT.

Here the CDR3 DNA reads TGTGCCATCAGTGAGGCTGGGGGCAACTATGGCTACACCTTC. It yields the protein CAISEAGGNYGYTF. The chain is built from TRBV10-3 and TRBJ1-2; D possibly corresponds to TRBD1 (6 bases). Germline V gene sequence: CDR1 ENHRY, CDR2 SYGVKD. CDR3 length: 14 amino acids. Trimming pared 2 bases from V and 2 bases from J, leaving 9 bases between.

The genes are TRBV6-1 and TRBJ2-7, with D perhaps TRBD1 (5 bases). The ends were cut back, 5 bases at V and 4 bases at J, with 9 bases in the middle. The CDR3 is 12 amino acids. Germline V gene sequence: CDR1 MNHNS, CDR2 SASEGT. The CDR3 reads CASSPGIYEQYF. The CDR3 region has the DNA TGTGCCAGCAGTCCAGGGATTTACGAGCAGTACTTC.

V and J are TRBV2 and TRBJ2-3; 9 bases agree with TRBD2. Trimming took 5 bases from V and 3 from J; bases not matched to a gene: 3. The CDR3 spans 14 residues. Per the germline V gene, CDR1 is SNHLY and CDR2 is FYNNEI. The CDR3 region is CASSLAGRTDTQYF. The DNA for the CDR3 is TGTGCCAGCAGTCTAGCGGGAAGGACAGATACGCAGTATTTT.

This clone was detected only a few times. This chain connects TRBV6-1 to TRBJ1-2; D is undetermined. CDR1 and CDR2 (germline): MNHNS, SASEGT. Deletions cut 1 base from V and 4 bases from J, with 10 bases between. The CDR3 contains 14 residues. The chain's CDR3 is CASSEGRGPYGYTF. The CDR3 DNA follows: TGTGCCAGCAGTGAAGGGAGAGGGCCCTATGGCTACACCTTC.

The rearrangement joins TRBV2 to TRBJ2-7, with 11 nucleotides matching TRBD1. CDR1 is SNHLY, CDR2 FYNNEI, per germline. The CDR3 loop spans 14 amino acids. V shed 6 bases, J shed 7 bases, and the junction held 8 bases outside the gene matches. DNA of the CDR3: TGTGCCAGCAGCCGCGGGACAGGGGGGGTTGAGCAGTACTTC. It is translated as CASSRGTGGVEQYF.

In nucleotides, the CDR3 is TGTGCCATCCCGGCCCATCCTAGCAACCCTTACAATGAGCAGTTCTTC. Residues: CAIPAHPSNPYNEQFF. The chain combines TRBV2 with TRBJ2-1, with a weak D call TRBD2 (5 bases). Germline assignment: CDR1 SNHLY and CDR2 FYNNEI. The CDR3 spans 16 residues. V was pared by 10 bases and J by 4 bases, with 23 bases between.

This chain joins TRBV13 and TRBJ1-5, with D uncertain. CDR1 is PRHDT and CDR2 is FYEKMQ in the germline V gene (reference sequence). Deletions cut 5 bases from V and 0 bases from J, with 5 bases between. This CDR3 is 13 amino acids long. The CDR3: CASSQYSNQPQHF. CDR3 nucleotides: TGTGCCAGCAGCCAATATAGCAATCAGCCCCAGCATTTT.

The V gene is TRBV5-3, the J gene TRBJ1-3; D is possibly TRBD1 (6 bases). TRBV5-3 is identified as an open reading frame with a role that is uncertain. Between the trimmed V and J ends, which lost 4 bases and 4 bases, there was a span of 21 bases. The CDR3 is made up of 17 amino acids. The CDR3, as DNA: TGTGCCAGAAGCCTTGTCCGCGGGGGGCGCAACGGAAACACCATATATTTT. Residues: CARSLVRGGRNGNTIYF.

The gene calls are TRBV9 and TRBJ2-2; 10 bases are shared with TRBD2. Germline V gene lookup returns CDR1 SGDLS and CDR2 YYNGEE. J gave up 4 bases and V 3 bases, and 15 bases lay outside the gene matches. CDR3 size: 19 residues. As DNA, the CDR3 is TGTGCCAGCAGCGGGAGGCATTTGAGCGGGAGGGCCGGCACCGGGGAGCTGTTTTTT. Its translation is CASSGRHLSGRAGTGELFF.

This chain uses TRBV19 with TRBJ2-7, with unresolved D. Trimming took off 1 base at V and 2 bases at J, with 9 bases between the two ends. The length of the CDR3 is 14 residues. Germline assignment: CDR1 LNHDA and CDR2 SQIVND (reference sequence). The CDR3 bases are TGTGCCAGTAGTATAGCGCAGGAACCCTACGAGCAGTACTTC. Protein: CASSIAQEPYEQYF.

This chain's CDR3 is CAISSNADTQYF. The CDR3 DNA reads as TGTGCCATCAGCTCGAACGCAGATACGCAGTATTTT. The J gene is TRBJ2-3, the V gene TRBV10-3; D remains unclear. Germline-derived CDR1 and CDR2 are ENHRY and SYGVKD. This CDR3 spans 12 amino acids. V was trimmed by 6 bases and J by 4 bases, leaving 8 bases between them.